The text below deals with one TCR beta chain. The antigen is unknown. This entry comes from a study of T cell repertoires in cytomegalovirus infection. Study-wide background: CMV infection together with matching HLA type was indicated by public TCR beta signatures.

The J segment lost 3 bases and the V segment lost 6 bases, leaving 6 bases of the junction unmatched. This CDR3 comprises 15 residues. TCRdb independently ran MiXCR on the reads; one entry per CDR3 protein. This sample carries approximately 600,000 distinct CDR3 sequences, 40% of them seen once, and the ten largest clones take around 48%. This clonotype originated in a human donor in good health (CMV status not recorded). Some clones in this sample may be carry-over from other donors' samples. This specimen was cultured PBMCs, taken from culture after CMV antigen stimulation. The chain links TRBV12-3 or TRBV12-4 to TRBJ2-3; TRBD2 matches 10 bases. The CDR3, as DNA: TGTGCCAGCAGCCGAGCGGGAGGGTATACAGATACGCAGTATTTT. Its translation is CASSRAGGYTDTQYF.